One sample yielded the 28 T cell receptor beta chains listed below, sequenced in a study of metastatic and nonmetastatic thyroid tumors. TCRdb reanalyzed the PCR reads with MiXCR. The sample lists 25,000 to 30,000 clones; 15% were seen once. Every patient was untreated before thyroid surgery. The sequencing sample was made of blood. These receptors all stem from a male donor with papillary thyroid cancer or a benign thyroid nodule (not recorded which). Some clones in this sample may be carry-over from other donors' samples.

In its sample, this clone was seen many times. The chain links TRBV19 to TRBJ2-7; the match to TRBD1 covers 7 bases. There are 14 residues in the CDR3. Trimming took 7 bases from V and 0 from J; bases not matched to a gene: 6. Germline CDR1 reads LNHDA; CDR2 reads SQIVND (reference sequence). The CDR3 coding sequence is TGTGCCAGTACACCCGGGACAGACTCCTACGAGCAGTACTTC. Protein: CASTPGTDSYEQYF. Full variable domain (outside the CDR3, taken from reference TRBV19 and TRBJ2-7): DGGITQSPKYLFRKEGQNVTLSCEQNLNHDAMYWYRQDPGQGLRLIYYSQIVNDFQKGDIAEGYSVSREKKESFPLTVTSAQKNPTAFYLCASTPGTDSYEQYFGPGTRLTVT.

In its sample, this clone was seen many times. This sequence joins TRBV5-6 and TRBJ2-7; TRBD2 matches 7 bases. This CDR3 is built from 15 residues. CDR1 SGHDT and CDR2 YYEEEE come from the germline V gene. Unmatched junction bases numbered 4, after V lost 1 base and J lost 0 bases. The CDR3 loop reads CASSLTRDYSYEQYF. CDR3 nucleotides: TGTGCCAGCAGCTTGACCCGGGACTACTCCTACGAGCAGTACTTC.

The V call is TRBV19, the J call TRBJ2-6; D unresolved. Trimming removed 3 bases from V and 0 bases from J, with 3 bases in between. This CDR3 spans 14 amino acids. CDR1 is LNHDA and CDR2 is SQIVND in the germline V gene (reference sequence). CDR3 coding DNA: TGTGCCAGTAGTATGGCCTCTGGGGCCAACGTCCTGACTTTC. This encodes CASSMASGANVLTF.

In its sample, this clone was seen many times. The chain combines TRBV7-9 with TRBJ1-2; no firm D call. This CDR3 contains 15 residues. Germline V CDR1 and CDR2: SEHNR, FQNEAQ (reference sequence). The V and J ends lost 1 base and 8 bases respectively, with 17 bases between them. The CDR3 region is CASSLVGHHLEGYTF. In nucleotides, the CDR3 is TGTGCCAGCAGCTTAGTGGGTCACCATCTGGAAGGCTACACCTTC.

The sample holds many counts of this clone. Other DNA sequences in this sample translate to the same CDR3. The chain recombines TRBV12-3 or TRBV12-4 with TRBJ1-2, with D perhaps matching TRBD1 (5 bases). V lost 10 bases and J lost 5, with 20 bases in between. The CDR3 runs to 14 residues. The CDR3 protein is CATNGGRGGYGYTF. Written as DNA, the CDR3 is TGTGCCACGAATGGGGGACGGGGAGGGTATGGCTACACCTTC.

Remarks on this clone: A junction end diverges from the germline sequence, so it may reflect a read error. The chain has TRBV14 and TRBJ2-7; D unresolved. This CDR3 contains 15 residues. CDR1 and CDR2 from the germline V gene are SGHDN and FVKESK. The CDR3 sequence: CASSYRAWASYEQYF. CDR3 sequence (DNA): TGTGCCAGCAGCTATCGGGCATGGGCGTCCTACGAGCAGTACTTT.

This clone appeared many times. This rearrangement joins TRBV27 to TRBJ2-7; TRBD2 might be the D (6 bases). V was shortened by 4 bases and J by 6 bases, with 10 bases between the two germline ends. The germline V gene encodes CDR1 MNHEY and CDR2 SMNVEV (reference sequence). The CDR3 runs 12 residues. The CDR3 is CASSSGTLEQYF. The CDR3 nucleotides are TGTGCCAGCAGTTCCGGGACTCTCGAGCAGTACTTC.

This clone was counted only a few times. The chain uses TRBV28 and TRBJ2-1, with 8 bases identical to TRBD2. Germline CDR1 reads MDHEN; CDR2 reads SYDVKM. CDR3 length: 16 amino acids. Losses at the gene ends were 6 bases for V and 4 bases for J; bases not matched to a gene: 11. The CDR3 sequence: CASSERAAGVYNEQFF. CDR3 bases: TGTGCCAGCAGCGAACGGGCAGCGGGGGTTTACAATGAGCAGTTCTTC.

Concerning this clone itself: Because the CDR3's place on the DNA is in doubt, the DNA is left out and the CDR3 is given as listed by TCRdb. In the same sample, other DNA sequences code for this CDR3. The rearrangement uses TRBV29-1 and TRBJ1-2; TRBD1 is the table's D call, not checked against the DNA. Both ends counted, the CDR3 spans 11 residues. Germline V gives CDR1 SQVTM, CDR2 ANQGSEA. CDR3 in amino acids: CSVATGNGYTF.

This clone has ten or more counts. The chain has TRBV12-5 and TRBJ2-2, with D tentatively TRBD2 (6 bases). Germline values: CDR1 LGHNT, CDR2 FRNRAP. V shed 6 bases and J shed 6 bases, with 11 bases lying between them. This CDR3 comprises 13 residues. CDR3 DNA: TGTGCTAGTGGCAGAGGCGGGGCCGGGGAGCTGTTTTTT. As protein: CASGRGGAGELFF.

The rearrangement joins TRBV5-1 to TRBJ1-1; TRBD1 might be the D (6 bases). CDR1 and CDR2 from the germline V gene are SGHRS and YFSETQ. The V and J ends lost 5 bases and 1 base respectively, with 12 bases between them. The CDR3 consists of 14 residues. This CDR3 reads CASSLDRPNTEAFF. In nucleotides, the CDR3 is TGCGCCAGCAGTTTAGACAGGCCGAACACTGAAGCTTTCTTT. Using reference TRBV5-1 and TRBJ1-1 for the parts outside the CDR3, the full variable domain is KAGVTQTPRYLIKTRGQQVTLSCSPISGHRSVSWYQQTPGQGLQFLFEYFSETQRNKGNFPGRFSGRQFSNSRSEMNVSTLELGDSALYLCASSLDRPNTEAFFGQGTRLTVV.

This clone was seen at least ten times. The V gene is TRBV28, the J gene TRBJ2-5; 7 nucleotides align to TRBD2. The CDR3 extends over 14 amino acids. V dropped 5 bases and J dropped 6; count of bases not matched to a gene: 9. Germline V lookup: CDR1 MDHEN, CDR2 SYDVKM. The CDR3 reads CASSPGLEPKTQYF. DNA for the CDR3: TGTGCCAGCAGTCCCGGACTAGAGCCCAAGACCCAGTACTTC.

This clone was counted a few times. The V and J genes are TRBV6-1 and TRBJ1-1; tentatively, D is TRBD1 (5 bases). CDR3 length equals 14 residues. V was pared by 9 bases and J by 3 bases, with 17 bases between. Germline V gene sequence: CDR1 MNHNS, CDR2 SASEGT. In nucleotides, the CDR3 is TGTGCCAGTATCCCTCTTGGGGGTGACACTGAAGCTTTCTTT. This sequence encodes CASIPLGGDTEAFF.

Many counts were recorded for this clone. The chain joins TRBV29-1 to TRBJ2-7; D is ambiguous. V was cut by 4 bases and J by 4 bases, with 11 bases left in between. Germline V gene data show CDR1 as SQVTM and CDR2 as ANQGSEA. This CDR3 region has 12 residues. CDR3 in amino acids: CSVGRAGYEQYF. CDR3 DNA: TGCAGCGTTGGAAGGGCCGGTTACGAGCAGTACTTC.

Many counts were recorded for this clone. This chain uses TRBV7-8 with TRBJ2-6, with unresolved D. The CDR3 runs 15 residues. From germline, CDR1 is SGHVS and CDR2 FQNEAQ. Trimming pared 5 bases from V and 1 base from J, leaving 9 bases between. Here the CDR3 DNA reads TGTGCCAGCAGCCTCTTGCGATCTGGGGCCAACGTCCTGACTTTC. Translated, it gives CASSLLRSGANVLTF.

This clone was detected many times. The V and J genes are TRBV28 and TRBJ1-4; D might be TRBD1 (5 bases). The CDR3 runs 12 residues. Germline CDR1 is MDHEN and CDR2 is SYDVKM. CDR3 coding DNA: TGTACGTCGCAGGGTACTAAGGGGAAACTGTTTTTT. Protein sequence: CTSQGTKGKLFF.

This clone was seen repeatedly, ten times or more. V and J are TRBV4-1 and TRBJ1-3, with D possibly matching TRBD1 (5 bases). Germline V lookup: CDR1 MGHRA, CDR2 YSYEKL. This CDR3 comprises 14 residues. V lost 6 bases, J lost 6 bases, and 15 bases lay in between. CDR3 nucleotide sequence: TGCGCCAGCAGAAGCGGGACGAAGGAAAACACCATATATTTT. Translated: CASRSGTKENTIYF.

This clone was recorded at least ten times. The chain has TRBV29-1 and TRBJ2-4, with D unresolved. The CDR3 sequence is 12 residues long. V gave up 5 bases and J gave up 8 bases, with 13 bases separating them. The germline gives CDR1 SQVTM, CDR2 ANQGSEA. The CDR3 DNA is TGCAGCGTTATGAGAGGTGGGGACATTCAGTACTTC. Translated: CSVMRGGDIQYF.

This clone was picked up many times. J is TRBJ2-7 and V is TRBV7-2; 10 bases match TRBD2. CDR1 and CDR2 (germline): SGHTA, FQGNSA. The CDR3 loop spans 15 amino acids. J gave up 2 bases and V 3 bases, and 4 bases lay outside the gene matches. CDR3 nucleotide sequence: TGTGCCAGCAGCTTGCTTCTAGCGGGGGCCTACGAGCAGTACTTC. Amino acid sequence: CASSLLLAGAYEQYF. The full variable domain, in which reference TRBV7-2 and TRBJ2-7 provide the parts outside the CDR3, is GAGVSQSPSNKVTEKGKDVELRCDPISGHTALYWYRQSLGQGLEFLIYFQGNSAPDKSGLPSDRFSAERTGGSVSTLTIQRTQQEDSAVYLCASSLLLAGAYEQYFGPGTRLTVT.

This clone came up many times. The rearrangement joins TRBV5-5 to TRBJ1-2, with D uncertain. Trimming pared 10 bases from V and 6 bases from J, leaving 7 bases between. CDR1 and CDR2 from the germline V gene are SGHKS and YYEKEE (reference sequence). CDR3 length equals 9 residues. CDR3 sequence: CARLHGYTF. Here the CDR3 DNA reads TGTGCCCGACTCCATGGCTACACCTTC.

The CDR3, as DNA: TGTGCCAGCACCCCTGCCGGGACAGGGTTCTCCTACGAGCAGTACTTC. Translation gives CASTPAGTGFSYEQYF. The J gene is TRBJ2-7, the V gene TRBV6-1; TRBD1 matches 9 bases. Unmatched junction bases numbered 10, after V lost 7 bases and J lost 0 bases. Germline V CDR1 and CDR2: MNHNS, SASEGT. This CDR3 is built from 16 residues.

This clone came up a few times. One base away lies a much larger clone, so this may be a sequencing read error. The chain uses TRBV18 and TRBJ2-1; D gene ambiguous. CDR1 and CDR2 from the germline V gene are KGHSH and LQKENI. V lost 0 bases and J lost 5, with 8 bases in between. The CDR3 has 14 residues. In DNA, the CDR3 is TGTGCCAGCTCACCACCGGGTCCTGACAATGAGCAGTTCTTC. Its translation: CASSPPGPDNEQFF.

The chain uses TRBV6-2 or TRBV6-3 and TRBJ2-2; no reliable D call. The CDR3 has 12 amino acids. V was pared by 6 bases and J by 7 bases, with 9 bases between. Germline V gene lookup returns CDR1 MNHEY and CDR2 SVGEGT. In nucleotides, the CDR3 is TGTGCCAGCAGCGTGGAAAGCGGGGAGCTGTTTTTT. Translating it yields CASSVESGELFF.

Concerning this clone itself: At one end the junction does not follow the germline gene, possibly because of a read error. CDR3 protein: CASRSIQGFGGNTVYF. Written as DNA, the CDR3 is TGTGCCAGCAGATCCATCCAGGGGTTCGGTGGAAACACCGTATATTTT. J is TRBJ1-3 and V is TRBV28; D perhaps matches TRBD1 (6 bases). The CDR3 is made up of 16 amino acids. The germline gives CDR1 MDHEN, CDR2 SYDVKM.

This clone was recorded at least ten times. The chain recombines TRBV10-1 with TRBJ2-3; D tentatively reads TRBD1 or TRBD2 (5 bases each). The germline V gene encodes CDR1 WNHNN and CDR2 SYGVQD (reference sequence). The V end was cut by 5 bases, the J end by 4 bases, with 13 bases between. The CDR3 extends over 14 amino acids. The CDR3 region is CASSKGTSADTQYF. CDR3 DNA: TGCGCCAGCAGTAAAGGGACGTCTGCAGATACGCAGTATTTT.

This clone came up many times. This chain uses TRBV9 with TRBJ2-5; possible D gene TRBD1, 6 bases. Germline CDR1 SGDLS, CDR2 YYNGEE. This CDR3 is built from 14 residues. Trimming removed 3 bases at V and 1 base at J, with 10 bases between. The CDR3 loop is CASSATGIQETQYF. As DNA, the CDR3 is TGTGCCAGCAGCGCAACAGGGATCCAAGAGACCCAGTACTTC.

The chain links TRBV20-1 to TRBJ2-4; TRBD2 matches 7 bases. Unmatched junction bases numbered 10, after V lost 3 bases and J lost 5 bases. Germline V gives CDR1 DFQATT, CDR2 SNEGSKA (reference sequence). CDR3 length: 15 amino acids. The DNA for the CDR3 is TGCAGTGCTAGCCGGGAGGCATTGGGCCAAAACATTCAGTACTTC. Protein product: CSASREALGQNIQYF.

In regard to this clone: Sequence at one end of the junction differs from germline and may be a read error. The chain links TRBV5-1 to TRBJ2-3; D perhaps matches TRBD2 (5 bases). The CDR3 sequence is 15 residues long. Germline CDR1 SGHRS, CDR2 YFSETQ. Written as DNA, the CDR3 is TGCGCCAGCAGCTTTGGGCTAGCAGTCACAGATACACAGTATTTT. Residues: CASSFGLAVTDTQYF.